The 3 T cell receptor beta chains below come from one sample, sequenced in a study of neurological immune-mediated disorders. Each CDR3 protein is one row after TCRdb ran MiXCR on the 5' RACE reads. The profile covers about 35,000 distinct CDR3 sequences, with roughly 7% appearing a single time and roughly 4.3% taken by the ten largest. The sample was PBMCs. The receptors derive from a woman in her thirties or forties in good health.

At least ten counts were recorded for this clonotype. The genes are TRBV9 and TRBJ2-5; D could derive from TRBD1 or TRBD2 (5 bases each). CDR1 is SGDLS, CDR2 YYNGEE, per germline. Deletions cut 0 bases from V and 1 base from J, with 13 bases between. CDR3 length: 16 residues. The CDR3, as DNA: TGTGCCAGCAGCGTAGCCCCGGGACGGACCCAAGAGACCCAGTACTTC. It encodes CASSVAPGRTQETQYF.

With respect to this clonotype: A single base separates this from a much larger clone, so it may be a read error. This sequence joins TRBV28 and TRBJ2-7; D may correspond to TRBD1 or TRBD2 (5 bases each). This CDR3 has 14 residues. The germline V gene has CDR1 MDHEN and CDR2 SYDVKM. CDR3 sequence: CTSSTGTSAPEQYF. CDR3 DNA: TGTACCAGCAGTACCGGGACGAGCGCCCCCGAGCAGTACTTC.

This clonotype appeared many times. The chain has TRBV6-5 and TRBJ1-1, with D perhaps TRBD1 (5 bases). V was shortened by 6 bases and J by 2 bases, with 13 bases between the two germline ends. The CDR3 extends over 14 amino acids. From germline, CDR1 is MNHEY and CDR2 SVGAGI. The DNA of the CDR3 is TGTGCCAGCAGGAAACAGGTACCTAACACTGAAGCTTTCTTT. As protein: CASRKQVPNTEAFF.